Presented here are 15 T cell receptor beta chains from one specimen sequenced in a study of radiation and T cells in renal cell carcinoma. The sample's treatment: treatment-naive control, cytoreductive nephrectomy. Some clones are missing from TCRdb's copy, which holds only in-frame ones; the method was immunoSEQ multiplex PCR. Of roughly 13,000 clones in the sample, about 56% were seen once. The sequencing used tumor tissue, collected from a patient whose treatment was nephrectomy without radiotherapy. Source of these receptors: a man over 45 with renal cell carcinoma.

This clone occurred a few times. The gene calls are TRBV19 and TRBJ2-7; D is perhaps TRBD1 or TRBD2 (5 bases each). Per the germline V gene, CDR1 is LNHDA and CDR2 is SQIVND (reference sequence). The germline V and J ends were trimmed by 6 bases and 2 bases, with 11 bases remaining between them. The CDR3 is 13 residues long. CDR3 in DNA: TGTGCCAGTAGACCGGGACCTACCTACGAGCAGTACTTC. It codes for CASRPGPTYEQYF.

V is TRBV30 and J is TRBJ1-1, with 10 positions matching TRBD1. CDR3 length: 16 residues. The germline V gene has CDR1 GTSNPN and CDR2 SVGIG (reference sequence). The J segment lost 4 bases and the V segment lost 2 bases, leaving 10 bases of the junction unmatched. The CDR3 reads CAWSIKTGGRVTEAFF. CDR3 sequence (DNA): TGTGCCTGGAGTATAAAGACAGGGGGCAGGGTCACTGAAGCTTTCTTT.

By sample fraction, this clone is medium-sized. The genes are TRBV9 and TRBJ1-5; D is ambiguous. The V end was cut by 4 bases, the J end by 3 bases, with 17 bases between. Germline CDR1 and CDR2: SGDLS and YYNGEE. This CDR3 spans 16 amino acids. CDR3 nucleotide sequence: TGTGCCAGCAGCCCCGGGGAGGCAGAGATCAATCAGCCCCAGCATTTT. Amino acid sequence: CASSPGEAEINQPQHF.

In this sample, this clone turned up a few times. The chain is built from TRBV27 and TRBJ2-2, with D maybe TRBD1 (5 bases). V lost 5 bases, J lost 4 bases, and 17 bases lay in between. Germline-derived CDR1 and CDR2 are MNHEY and SMNVEV (reference sequence). There are 16 residues in the CDR3. The CDR3 coding sequence is TGTGCCAGCAGTCCAGACCTTATGGGGCCCACCGGGGAGCTGTTTTTT. Its protein is CASSPDLMGPTGELFF.

This clone was seen a handful of times. CDR3 DNA sequence: TGTGCCACAACTCTCCGGCAGGAAAAGATGGCGGCTTTCTTT. Amino acids: CATTLRQEKMAAFF. The V and J genes are TRBV10-3 and TRBJ1-1; D not certain. This CDR3 is built from 14 residues. The V gene's germline CDR1 is ENHRY and CDR2 SYGVKD. V lost 10 bases and J lost 11, with 26 bases in between.

This chain uses TRBV5-4 with TRBJ2-3, with D perhaps matching TRBD2 (5 bases). V lost 2 bases and J 0 bases, leaving 16 bases between the germline ends. In germline, CDR1 is SGHNT, CDR2 YYREEE (reference sequence). This CDR3 is 17 amino acids long. The CDR3 reads CASSFGASGPSTDTQYF. The CDR3 DNA sequence: TGTGCCAGCAGCTTTGGCGCCAGCGGACCTAGCACAGATACGCAGTATTTT.

This clone has more than one count but fewer than ten. V gene TRBV5-5 combines with J gene TRBJ2-7; possibly TRBD2 for D (6 bases). Germline CDR1 is SGHKS and CDR2 is YYEKEE (reference sequence). The germline V and J ends were trimmed by 7 bases and 3 bases, with 17 bases remaining between them. This CDR3 has 14 residues. The CDR3 nucleotides read TGTGCCAGCGGGTTTGGGGCGGGGCTCTACGAGCAGTACTTC. Its translation: CASGFGAGLYEQYF.

The rearrangement joins TRBV7-2 to TRBJ2-4; TRBD2 matches 11 bases. V lost 0 bases, J lost 9 bases, and 7 bases stayed unmatched. The germline V gene encodes CDR1 SGHTA and CDR2 FQGNSA. This CDR3 spans 16 amino acids. The DNA for the CDR3 is TGTGCCAGCAGCTTAGCCGTGACTAGCGGGGATGGCATTCAGTACTTC. Translating it yields CASSLAVTSGDGIQYF.

This chain uses TRBV4-2 with TRBJ1-3; 7 bases are shared with TRBD1. V shed 2 bases and J 9 bases; nucleotides not matched to a gene: 10. Germline V CDR1 and CDR2: LGHNA, YNFKEQ. The CDR3 is 15 amino acids. The CDR3 region is CASSQKTGPISTIYF. The CDR3 nucleotides read TGTGCCAGCAGCCAAAAGACAGGGCCGATTTCCACCATATATTTT.

A word on this clone: This sample also contains other DNA sequences that code for the same CDR3. This chain uses TRBV9 with TRBJ2-7; a possible D gene is TRBD2 (7 bases). Trimming cost V 7 bases and J 2 bases, with 13 bases left between them. The CDR3 has 13 amino acids. CDR1 and CDR2 (germline): SGDLS, YYNGEE. The CDR3 DNA reads TGTGCCAGCGGGCCCGGGGGGCCCTACGAGCAGTACTTC. Translating it yields CASGPGGPYEQYF.

The chain carries TRBV9 and TRBJ2-7, with D possibly being TRBD1 or TRBD2 (5 bases each). Germline-derived CDR1 and CDR2 are SGDLS and YYNGEE. The CDR3 runs to 15 residues. Trimming removed 4 bases at V and 6 bases at J, with 20 bases between. CDR3 coding DNA: TGTGCCAGCAGCTTGTCCGGGACGCCCATTTCCGAGCAGTACTTC. Translation: CASSLSGTPISEQYF.

This chain connects TRBV6-6 to TRBJ1-1; the D gene is possibly TRBD1 (5 bases). Trimming left V 7 bases short and J 1 base short, with 10 bases between. The CDR3 is 13 residues long. Germline assignment: CDR1 MNHNY and CDR2 SVGAGI (reference sequence). The CDR3 is CASTNTGNTEAFF. DNA of the CDR3: TGTGCCAGCACCAATACAGGGAACACTGAAGCTTTCTTT.

The chain combines TRBV2 with TRBJ1-5; 8 bases are a match to TRBD1. With 5 bases clipped from V and 0 bases from J, the junction kept 3 bases outside the gene matches. Germline assignment: CDR1 SNHLY and CDR2 FYNNEI. This CDR3 region has 15 residues. CDR3 protein: CASSRQGNSNQPQHF. The CDR3 bases are TGTGCCAGCAGTCGACAGGGGAATAGCAATCAGCCCCAGCATTTT.

The chain couples TRBV2 to TRBJ2-2, with a possible D match to TRBD1 (6 bases). With 3 bases removed from V and 4 bases from J, the gap between germline ends came to 12 bases. CDR1 and CDR2 from the germline V gene are SNHLY and FYNNEI. CDR3 length: 15 amino acids. Here the CDR3 DNA reads TGTGCCAGCAGTGAGCTACAACAGGGCACCGGGGAGCTGTTTTTT. Translated, it gives CASSELQQGTGELFF.

V gene TRBV4-1 combines with J gene TRBJ1-1; 7 bases are shared with TRBD1. Trimming took 1 base from V and 6 from J; bases not matched to a gene: 14. This CDR3 has 17 residues. The germline gives CDR1 MGHRA, CDR2 YSYEKL. CDR3: CASSQGLLTGKKSEAFF. CDR3 DNA: TGCGCCAGCAGCCAAGGGCTATTGACAGGGAAAAAGTCTGAAGCTTTCTTT.